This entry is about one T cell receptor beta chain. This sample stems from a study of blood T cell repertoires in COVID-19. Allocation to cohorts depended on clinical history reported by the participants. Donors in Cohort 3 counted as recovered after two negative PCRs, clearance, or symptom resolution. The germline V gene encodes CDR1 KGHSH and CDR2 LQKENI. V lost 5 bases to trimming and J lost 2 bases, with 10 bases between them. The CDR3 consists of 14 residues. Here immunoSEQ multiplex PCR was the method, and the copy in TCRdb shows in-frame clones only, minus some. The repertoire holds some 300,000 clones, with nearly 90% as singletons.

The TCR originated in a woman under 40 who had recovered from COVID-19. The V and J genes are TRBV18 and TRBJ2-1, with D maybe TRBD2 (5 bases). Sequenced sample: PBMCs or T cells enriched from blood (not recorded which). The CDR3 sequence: CASSASGTYNEQFF. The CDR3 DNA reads TGTGCCAGCTCAGCGTCCGGGACCTACAATGAGCAGTTCTTC.